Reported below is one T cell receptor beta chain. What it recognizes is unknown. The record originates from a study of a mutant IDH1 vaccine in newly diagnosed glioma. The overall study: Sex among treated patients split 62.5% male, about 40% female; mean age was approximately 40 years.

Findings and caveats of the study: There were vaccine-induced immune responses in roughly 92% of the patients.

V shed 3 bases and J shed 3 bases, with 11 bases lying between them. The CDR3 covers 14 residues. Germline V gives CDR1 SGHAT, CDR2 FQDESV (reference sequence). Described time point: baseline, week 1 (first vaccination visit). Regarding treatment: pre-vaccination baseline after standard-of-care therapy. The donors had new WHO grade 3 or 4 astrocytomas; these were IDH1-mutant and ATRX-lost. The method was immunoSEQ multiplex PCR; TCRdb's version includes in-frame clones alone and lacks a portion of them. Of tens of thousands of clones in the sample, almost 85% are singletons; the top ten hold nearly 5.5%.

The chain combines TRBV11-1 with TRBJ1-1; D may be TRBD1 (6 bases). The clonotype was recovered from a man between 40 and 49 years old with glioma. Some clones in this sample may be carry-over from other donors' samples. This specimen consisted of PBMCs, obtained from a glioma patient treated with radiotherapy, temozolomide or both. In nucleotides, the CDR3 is TGTGCCAGCAGCTTGACAGGTCAGGACACTGAAGCTTTCTTT. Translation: CASSLTGQDTEAFF.